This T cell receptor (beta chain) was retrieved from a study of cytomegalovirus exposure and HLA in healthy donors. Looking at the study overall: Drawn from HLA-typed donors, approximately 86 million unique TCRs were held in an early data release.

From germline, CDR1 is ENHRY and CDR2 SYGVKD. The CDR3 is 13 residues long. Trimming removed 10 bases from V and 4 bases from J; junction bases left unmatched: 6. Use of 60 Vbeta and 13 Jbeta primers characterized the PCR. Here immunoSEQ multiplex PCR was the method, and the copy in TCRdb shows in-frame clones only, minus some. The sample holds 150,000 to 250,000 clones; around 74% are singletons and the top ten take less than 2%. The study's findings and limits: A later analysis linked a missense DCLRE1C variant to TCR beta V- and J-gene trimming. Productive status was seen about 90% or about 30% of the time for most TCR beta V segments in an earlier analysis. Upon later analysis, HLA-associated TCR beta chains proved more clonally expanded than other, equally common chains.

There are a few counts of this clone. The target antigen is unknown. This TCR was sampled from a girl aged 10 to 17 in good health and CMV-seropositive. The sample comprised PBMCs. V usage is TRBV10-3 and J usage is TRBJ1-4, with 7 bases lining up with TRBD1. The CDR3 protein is CATTGTVNEKLFF. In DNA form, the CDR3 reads TGTGCCACAACTGGGACAGTTAATGAAAAACTGTTTTTT.